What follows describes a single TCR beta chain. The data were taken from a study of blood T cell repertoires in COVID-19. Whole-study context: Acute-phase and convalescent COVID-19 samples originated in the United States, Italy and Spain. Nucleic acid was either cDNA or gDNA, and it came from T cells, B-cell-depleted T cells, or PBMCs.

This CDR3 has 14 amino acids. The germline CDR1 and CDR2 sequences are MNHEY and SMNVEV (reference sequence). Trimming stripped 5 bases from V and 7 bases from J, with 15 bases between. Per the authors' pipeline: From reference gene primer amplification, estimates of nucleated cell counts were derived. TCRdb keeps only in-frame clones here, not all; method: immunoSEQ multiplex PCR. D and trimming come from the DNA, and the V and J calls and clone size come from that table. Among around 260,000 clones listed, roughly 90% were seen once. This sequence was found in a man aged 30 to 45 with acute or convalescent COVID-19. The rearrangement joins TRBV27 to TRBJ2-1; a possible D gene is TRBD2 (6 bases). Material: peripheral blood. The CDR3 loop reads CASSPITSTNEQFF. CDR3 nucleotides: TGTGCCAGCAGTCCAATTACTAGCACAAATGAGCAGTTCTTC.